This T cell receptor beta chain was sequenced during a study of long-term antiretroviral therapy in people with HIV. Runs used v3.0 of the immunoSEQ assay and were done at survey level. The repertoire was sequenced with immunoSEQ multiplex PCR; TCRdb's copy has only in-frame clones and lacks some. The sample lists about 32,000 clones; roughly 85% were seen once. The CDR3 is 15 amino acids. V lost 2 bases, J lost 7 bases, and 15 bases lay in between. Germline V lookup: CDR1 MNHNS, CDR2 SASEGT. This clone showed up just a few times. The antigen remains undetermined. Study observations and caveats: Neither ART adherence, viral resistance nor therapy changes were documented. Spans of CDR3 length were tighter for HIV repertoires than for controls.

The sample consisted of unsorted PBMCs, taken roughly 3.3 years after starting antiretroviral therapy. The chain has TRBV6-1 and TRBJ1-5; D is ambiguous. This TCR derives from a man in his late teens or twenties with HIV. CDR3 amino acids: CASSESGIPKQPQHF. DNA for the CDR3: TGTGCCAGCAGTGAATCGGGGATCCCCAAGCAGCCCCAGCATTTT.